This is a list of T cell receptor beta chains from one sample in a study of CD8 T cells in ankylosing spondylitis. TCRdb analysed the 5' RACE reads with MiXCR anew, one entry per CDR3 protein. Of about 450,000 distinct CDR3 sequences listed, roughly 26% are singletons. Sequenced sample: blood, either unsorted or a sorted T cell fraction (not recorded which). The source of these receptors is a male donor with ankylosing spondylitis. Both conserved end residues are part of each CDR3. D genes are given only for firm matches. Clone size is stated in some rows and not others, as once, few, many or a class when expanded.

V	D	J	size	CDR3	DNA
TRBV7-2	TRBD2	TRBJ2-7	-	CASSLIVAAGEQYF	TGTGCCAGCAGCCTCATAGTGGCAGCGGGGGAGCAGTACTTC
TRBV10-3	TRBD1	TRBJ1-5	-	CAISLSDRANQPQHF	TGTGCCATCAGTCTCTCGGACAGGGCAAATCAGCCCCAGCATTTT
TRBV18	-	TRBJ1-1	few	CASSFYSGQLQDGTEAFF	TGTGCCAGCTCATTCTACTCGGGACAACTACAGGACGGGACTGAAGCTTTCTTT
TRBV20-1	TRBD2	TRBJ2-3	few	CSARIGSGRATDTQYF	TGCAGTGCTAGAATAGGTAGCGGGAGGGCCACAGATACGCAGTATTTT
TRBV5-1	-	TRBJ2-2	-	CASTQVQANTGELFF	TGCGCCAGCACCCAAGTACAGGCGAACACCGGGGAGCTGTTTTTT
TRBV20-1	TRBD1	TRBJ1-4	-	CIALTGVGTNEKLFF	TGCATTGCCCTCACAGGGGTCGGAACTAATGAAAAACTGTTTTTT
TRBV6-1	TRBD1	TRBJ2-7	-	CASRETGQGNGYEQYF	TGTGCCAGCAGGGAGACGGGACAGGGAAATGGCTACGAGCAGTACTTC
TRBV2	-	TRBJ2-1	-	CASSRFEQFF	TGTGCCAGCAGTAGGTTTGAGCAGTTCTTC
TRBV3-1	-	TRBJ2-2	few	CASGLTYTGELFF	TGTGCCAGCGGCCTGACTTACACCGGGGAGCTGTTTTTT
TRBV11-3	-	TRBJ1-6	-	CASSPGLHSLHF	TGTGCCAGCAGCCCGGGCTTACATTCTCTCCACTTT
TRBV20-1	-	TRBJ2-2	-	CCARDSRYTGELFF	TGCTGTGCTAGAGATTCTAGGTACACCGGGGAGCTGTTTTTT
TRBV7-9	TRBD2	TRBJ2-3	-	CASSAGLAGEDTQYF	TGTGCCAGCAGTGCTGGACTAGCGGGAGAGGATACGCAGTATTTT
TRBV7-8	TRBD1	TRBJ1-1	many	CASSSTGEGTEAFF	TGTGCCAGCAGCTCGACAGGGGAGGGCACTGAAGCTTTCTTT
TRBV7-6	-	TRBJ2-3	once	CASSLASGLGTDTQYF	TGTGCCAGCAGCTTAGCGTCAGGTCTGGGCACAGATACGCAGTATTTT
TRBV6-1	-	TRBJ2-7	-	CASSRDDPYEQYF	TGTGCCAGCAGCCGGGACGACCCCTACGAGCAGTACTTC
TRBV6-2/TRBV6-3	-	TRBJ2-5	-	CASRTTVVGETQYF	TGTGCCAGCAGAACGACAGTGGTTGGTGAGACCCAGTACTTC
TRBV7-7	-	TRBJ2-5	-	CASSPHPGGETQYF	TGTGCCAGCAGCCCGCACCCCGGCGGGGAGACCCAGTACTTC
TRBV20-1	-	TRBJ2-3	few	CSAPGQTDTQYF	TGCAGTGCTCCCGGACAGACGGATACGCAGTATTTT
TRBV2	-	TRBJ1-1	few	CASLGFAGNTEAFF	TGTGCCAGTCTGGGTTTCGCAGGGAACACTGAAGCTTTCTTT
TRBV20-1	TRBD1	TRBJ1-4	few	CSADPGTGIRGEKLFF	TGCAGTGCCGACCCCGGGACAGGGATCCGAGGTGAAAAACTGTTTTTT
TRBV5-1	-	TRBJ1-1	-	CASSLDSPVNTEAFF	TGCGCCAGCAGCTTGGACAGTCCGGTGAACACTGAAGCTTTCTTT
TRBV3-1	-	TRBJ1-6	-	CASSPPTGARDSPLHF	TGTGCCAGCAGCCCCCCGACCGGGGCCCGTGATTCACCCCTCCACTTT
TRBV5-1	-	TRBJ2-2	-	CASSSDAFLGTNTGELFF	TGCGCCAGCAGTTCCGACGCATTCCTGGGGACGAACACCGGGGAGCTGTTTTTT
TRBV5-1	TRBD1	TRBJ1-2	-	CASSQGVGYGYTF	TGCGCCAGCAGTCAGGGGGTCGGCTATGGCTACACCTTC
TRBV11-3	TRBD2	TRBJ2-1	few	CASTLGTSTNEQFF	TGTGCCAGCACCCTAGGGACTAGCACTAATGAGCAGTTCTTC
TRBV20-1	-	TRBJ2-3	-	CSARDSSKTDTQYF	TGCAGTGCTAGAGATTCTAGCAAGACAGATACGCAGTATTTT
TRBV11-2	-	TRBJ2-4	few	CASSPGTANIQYF	TGTGCCAGCAGCCCCGGGACGGCGAACATTCAGTACTTC
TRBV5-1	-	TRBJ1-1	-	CASSPGGVGTEAFF	TGCGCCAGCAGCCCGGGGGGGGTAGGGACTGAAGCTTTCTTT
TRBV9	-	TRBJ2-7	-	CASSVGPNRWNIYEQYF	TGTGCCAGCAGCGTAGGCCCCAATAGATGGAATATTTACGAGCAGTACTTC
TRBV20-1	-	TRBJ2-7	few	CSASLGNGHFTYEQYF	TGCAGTGCTAGTCTGGGGAACGGCCACTTCACCTACGAGCAGTACTTC
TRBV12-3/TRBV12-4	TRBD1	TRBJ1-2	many	CASSWQGARYTF	TGTGCCAGCAGTTGGCAGGGGGCACGCTACACCTTC
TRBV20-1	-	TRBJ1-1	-	CSAPGPRVGEAFF	TGCAGTGCCCCGGGACCCCGCGTTGGTGAAGCTTTCTTT
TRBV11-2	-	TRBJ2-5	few	CASSLERAAQYF	TGTGCCAGCAGCTTAGAACGGGCGGCCCAGTACTTC
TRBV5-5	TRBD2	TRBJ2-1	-	CASSLVLAGVEQFF	TGTGCCAGCAGCTTGGTTCTAGCGGGAGTTGAGCAGTTCTTC
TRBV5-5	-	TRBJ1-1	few	CASSLASDTEAFF	TGTGCCAGCAGCTTGGCCAGCGACACTGAAGCTTTCTTT
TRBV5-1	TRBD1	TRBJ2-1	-	CASKQGLVLPQDEQFF	TGCGCCAGCAAACAGGGGCTAGTACTTCCTCAGGATGAGCAGTTCTTC
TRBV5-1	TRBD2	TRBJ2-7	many	CASSLATSTSGNSYEQYF	TGCGCCAGCAGCTTGGCCACCTCGACTAGCGGGAACTCCTACGAGCAGTACTTC
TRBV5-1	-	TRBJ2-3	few	CASRRQSSGDTQYF	TGCGCCAGCAGACGACAGTCCTCAGGGGATACGCAGTATTTT
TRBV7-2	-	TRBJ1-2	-	CASSSMGLPNYGYTF	TGTGCCAGCAGCTCGATGGGACTCCCCAACTATGGCTACACCTTC
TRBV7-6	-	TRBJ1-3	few	CASSNGPFSGNTIYF	TGTGCCAGCAGCAATGGCCCGTTCTCTGGAAACACCATATATTTT
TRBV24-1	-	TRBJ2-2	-	CATMADVTGELFF	TGTGCCACCATGGCAGATGTCACCGGGGAGCTGTTTTTT
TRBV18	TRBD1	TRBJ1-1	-	CASSGQGMNTEAFF	TGTGCCAGCTCAGGACAGGGGATGAACACTGAAGCTTTCTTT
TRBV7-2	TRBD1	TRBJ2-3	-	CASSFSRGQDTQYF	TGTGCCAGCAGCTTTTCCAGGGGGCAAGATACGCAGTATTTT
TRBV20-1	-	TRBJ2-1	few	CSALANEQFF	TGCAGTGCGCTAGCCAATGAGCAGTTCTTC
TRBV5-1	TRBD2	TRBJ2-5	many	CASSFGGGETQYF	TGCGCCAGCAGCTTCGGGGGGGGAGAGACCCAGTACTTC
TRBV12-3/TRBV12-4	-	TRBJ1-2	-	CASRTGGGNYGYTF	TGTGCCAGCAGGACAGGTGGAGGGAACTATGGCTACACCTTC
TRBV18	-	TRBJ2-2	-	CASSPVRDSTGELFF	TGTGCCAGCTCACCGGTGAGGGACTCCACCGGGGAGCTGTTTTTT
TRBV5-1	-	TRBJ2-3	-	CASSSRSGTDTQYF	TGCGCCAGCAGCTCAAGGTCGGGCACAGATACGCAGTATTTT
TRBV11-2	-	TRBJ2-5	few	CASSLGEWSKGTQYF	TGTGCCAGCAGCTTAGGGGAGTGGTCAAAGGGGACCCAGTACTTC
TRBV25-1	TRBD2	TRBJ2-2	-	CASSDAGGNTGELFF	TGTGCCAGCAGTGATGCGGGGGGTAACACCGGGGAGCTGTTTTTT
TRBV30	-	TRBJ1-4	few	CAWSVGGRLELFF	TGTGCCTGGAGTGTGGGGGGGCGTTTGGAACTGTTTTTT
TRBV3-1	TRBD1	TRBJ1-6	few	CASSLFRTGDSPLHF	TGTGCCAGCAGCCTCTTCCGGACAGGGGATTCACCCCTCCACTTT
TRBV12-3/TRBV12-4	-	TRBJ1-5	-	CASEGGSGNQPQHF	TGTGCCAGTGAGGGGGGATCTGGCAATCAGCCCCAGCATTTT
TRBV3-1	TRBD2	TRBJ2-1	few	CASSQGRGGYNEQFF	TGTGCCAGCAGCCAAGGACGGGGAGGGTACAATGAGCAGTTCTTC
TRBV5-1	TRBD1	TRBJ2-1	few	CASSPPDRGGDEQFF	TGCGCCAGCAGCCCGCCGGACAGGGGTGGTGATGAGCAGTTCTTC
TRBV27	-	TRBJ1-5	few	CASSLSYNQPQHF	TGTGCCAGCAGTTTAAGTTACAATCAGCCCCAGCATTTT
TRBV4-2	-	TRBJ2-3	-	CASSQDPAGTDTQYF	TGTGCCAGCAGCCAAGATCCGGCGGGCACAGATACGCAGTATTTT
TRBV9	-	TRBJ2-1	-	CASSVGGLGSYNEQFF	TGTGCCAGCAGCGTAGGAGGACTGGGCTCCTACAATGAGCAGTTCTTC
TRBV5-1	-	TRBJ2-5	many	CASSIQETQYF	TGTGCCAGCAGCATCCAAGAGACCCAGTACTTC